Shown below are 31 T cell receptor beta chains from a single sample sequenced in a study of T cell changes during pregnancy in multiple sclerosis. Libraries were prepared by immunoSEQ multiplex PCR; TCRdb keeps only in-frame clonotypes and omits some of them. The sample has 90,000 to 150,000 clones, around 93% seen once; the top ten hold approximately 6.2%. Sequences were derived from peripheral blood, sampled before pregnancy. The receptors stem from a female donor with multiple sclerosis, enrolled in a pregnancy study.

The J gene is TRBJ2-1, the V gene TRBV6-1; a weak D match, TRBD2 (6 bases). The germline gives CDR1 MNHNS, CDR2 SASEGT. Trimming stripped 8 bases from V and 9 bases from J, with 17 bases between. CDR3 length: 13 residues. The CDR3 nucleotides are TGTGCCAGCGGGGGGATTCGGGCGGGTGAGCAGTTCTTC. This gives the protein CASGGIRAGEQFF.

CDR3 DNA sequence: TGTGCCAGCAGCCTCACATGGTTGGCTGAAGCTTTCTTT. It specifies CASSLTWLAEAFF. The V call is TRBV9, the J call TRBJ1-1; D is unresolved. CDR1 and CDR2 (germline): SGDLS, YYNGEE. The CDR3 spans 13 residues. V was shortened by 4 bases and J by 6 bases, with 13 bases between the two germline ends.

A few counts support this clone. The CDR3 here is CASTHSYEQYF. CDR3 DNA sequence: TGTGCCAGCACCCACTCCTACGAGCAGTACTTC. The V and J genes are TRBV28 and TRBJ2-7; D not certain. Between the trimmed V and J ends, which lost 7 bases and 0 bases, there was a span of 4 bases. The CDR3 consists of 11 residues. Per the germline V gene, CDR1 is MDHEN and CDR2 is SYDVKM.

This chain links TRBV9 with TRBJ2-7, with 9 bases that match TRBD2. Per germline, CDR1 SGDLS and CDR2 YYNGEE. After removal of 2 bases from V and 2 bases from J, the junction contained 5 bases not matched to a gene. This CDR3 is 15 amino acids long. The CDR3 loop is CASSVGLATTYEQYF. The CDR3 nucleotides are TGTGCCAGCAGCGTCGGACTAGCGACCACCTACGAGCAGTACTTC.

In DNA form, the CDR3 reads TGTGCCAGCAGCTTAACGCCGGGGGGGGGCACTGAGCAGTTCTTC. Residues: CASSLTPGGGTEQFF. The rearrangement links TRBV7-3 to TRBJ2-1; 8 bases map to TRBD2. Per the germline V gene, CDR1 is SGHTA and CDR2 is FQGTGA. This CDR3 has 15 amino acids. With V trimmed by 0 bases and J by 9 bases, 7 bases remained unmatched.

The chain combines TRBV28 with TRBJ2-3; the match to TRBD2 covers 7 bases. CDR3 length: 15 amino acids. The germline V gene has CDR1 MDHEN and CDR2 SYDVKM. Losses at the gene ends were 4 bases for V and 2 bases for J; bases not matched to a gene: 6. The CDR3 DNA reads as TGTGCCAGCAGTTGGGGGGGACTTCTCACAGATACGCAGTATTTT. Protein: CASSWGGLLTDTQYF.

The chain uses TRBV5-6 and TRBJ2-7; 9 positions match TRBD1. This CDR3 comprises 16 residues. Germline lookup yields CDR1 SGHDT and CDR2 YYEEEE. With 2 bases clipped from V and 5 bases from J, the junction kept 11 bases outside the gene matches. The CDR3: CASSLGPGQGRDEQYF. The CDR3 DNA is TGTGCCAGCAGCTTAGGACCGGGACAGGGTCGCGACGAGCAGTACTTC. Combining the CDR3 with reference TRBV5-6 and TRBJ2-7 gives the whole variable domain DAGVTQSPTHLIKTRGQQVTLRCSPKSGHDTVSWYQQALGQGPQFIFQYYEEEERQRGNFPDRFSGHQFPNYSSELNVNALLLGDSALYLCASSLGPGQGRDEQYFGPGTRLTVT.

This clone has just one count. This chain connects TRBV7-8 to TRBJ1-3, with D possibly matching TRBD1 (5 bases). CDR1 and CDR2 (germline): SGHVS, FQNEAQ. This CDR3 has 15 residues. V was shortened by 5 bases and J by 3 bases, with 14 bases between the two germline ends. This CDR3 reads CASSATGFRGNTIYF. CDR3 sequence (DNA): TGTGCCAGCAGCGCAACAGGATTCCGTGGAAACACCATATATTTT.

This clone occurred once. This chain's CDR3 is CASSRREIRPSTDTQYF. The DNA for the CDR3 is TGTGCCAGCAGTAGAAGGGAGATAAGACCCAGCACAGATACGCAGTATTTT. The chain carries TRBV25-1 and TRBJ2-3, with TRBD2 as a possible D gene (5 bases). Germline V gene sequence: CDR1 MGHDK, CDR2 SYGVNS. This CDR3 has 17 residues. The V end lost 5 bases, the J end lost 0 bases, and 18 bases lay between the germline ends.

The gene calls are TRBV5-5 and TRBJ1-2; 9 bases are shared with TRBD1. V lost 4 bases to trimming and J lost 3 bases; unmatched junction nucleotides: 7. CDR3 length equals 15 residues. From germline, CDR1 is SGHKS and CDR2 YYEKEE (reference sequence). The CDR3 bases are TGTGCCAGCAGCCCCGGGACAGGGAGTTACTATGGCTACACCTTC. Protein sequence: CASSPGTGSYYGYTF.

Here the CDR3 DNA reads TGTGCCAGCAGCGGTCGGACAGCTAATTCACCCCTCCACTTT. It specifies CASSGRTANSPLHF. V gene TRBV7-8 combines with J gene TRBJ1-6; possibly TRBD1 for D (6 bases). Germline CDR1 SGHVS, CDR2 FQNEAQ. The V end was cut by 5 bases, the J end by 6 bases, with 11 bases between. The length of the CDR3 is 14 residues.

This clone appeared a single time. The rearrangement links TRBV30 to TRBJ2-1; TRBD2 is a possible D gene (5 bases). The CDR3 has 12 amino acids. Germline CDR1 GTSNPN, CDR2 SVGIG (reference sequence). V lost 5 bases and J lost 9, with 14 bases in between. The CDR3 DNA follows: TGTGCCTGGCTACATTCAGGAGGTGAGCAGTTCTTC. It yields the protein CAWLHSGGEQFF.

This chain uses TRBV27 with TRBJ2-7, with TRBD2 as a possible D gene (5 bases). This CDR3 spans 15 amino acids. Trimming removed 1 base from V and 2 bases from J, with 12 bases in between. From germline, CDR1 is MNHEY and CDR2 SMNVEV (reference sequence). The CDR3 DNA follows: TGTGCCAGCAGTTTATATCTAGCATTTCCCTACGAGCAGTACTTC. It yields the protein CASSLYLAFPYEQYF.

V is TRBV5-5 and J is TRBJ1-1; D gene ambiguous. Trimming removed 3 bases at V and 1 base at J, with 10 bases between. Germline CDR1 and CDR2: SGHKS and YYEKEE (reference sequence). The CDR3 is 14 amino acids. This CDR3 reads CASSSGRQNTEAFF. CDR3 DNA: TGTGCCAGCAGCTCGGGGAGGCAGAACACTGAAGCTTTCTTT.

This chain joins TRBV27 and TRBJ2-4; TRBD2 matches 7 bases. There are 15 residues in the CDR3. CDR1 is MNHEY, CDR2 SMNVEV, per germline (reference sequence). V lost 3 bases to trimming and J lost 4 bases; unmatched junction nucleotides: 6. For the CDR3, the DNA is TGTGCCAGCAGTTTTTGGGGGGGGGAAAAAAACATTCAGTACTTC. Translated: CASSFWGGEKNIQYF.

The rearrangement joins TRBV7-8 to TRBJ1-1, with 7 bases aligning to TRBD1. The CDR3 spans 13 residues. Germline trimming cut 2 bases from V and 3 bases from J; bases unmatched to any gene: 0. CDR1 is SGHVS and CDR2 is FQNEAQ in the germline V gene. The CDR3, as DNA: TGTGCCAGCAGCTTACAGGGGGACACTGAAGCTTTCTTT. Translated, it gives CASSLQGDTEAFF.

This clone was found many times. V gene TRBV15 combines with J gene TRBJ2-1; 7 bases line up with TRBD2. The length of the CDR3 is 17 residues. Germline V gives CDR1 LNHNV, CDR2 YYDKDF (reference sequence). Trimming removed 1 base from V and 7 bases from J; junction bases left unmatched: 13. In DNA, the CDR3 is TGTGCCACCAGCAGAGGGCACCAAGGGACTACAGAGAATGAGCAGTTCTTC. The encoded protein is CATSRGHQGTTENEQFF. Full variable domain (remainder filled in from reference TRBV15 and TRBJ2-1): DAMVIQNPRYQVTQFGKPVTLSCSQTLNHNVMYWYQQKSSQAPKLLFHYYDKDFNNEADTPDNFQSRRPNTSFCFLDIRSPGLGDTAMYLCATSRGHQGTTENEQFFGPGTRLTVL.

The chain links TRBV18 to TRBJ1-2; possible D gene TRBD1, 6 bases. V was shortened by 2 bases and J by 3 bases, with 10 bases between the two germline ends. The CDR3 loop spans 14 amino acids. Germline V gene data show CDR1 as KGHSH and CDR2 as LQKENI. CDR3 bases: TGTGCCAGCTCACCAGGAGCAGGGGACTATGGCTACACCTTC. Amino acids: CASSPGAGDYGYTF.

This chain joins TRBV30 and TRBJ1-3; TRBD1 might be the D (6 bases). The germline gives CDR1 GTSNPN, CDR2 SVGIG (reference sequence). V lost 0 bases and J lost 3, with 15 bases in between. The CDR3 has 16 residues. The CDR3 reads CAWSVLPGVFGNTIYF. The CDR3 DNA reads TGTGCCTGGAGTGTACTTCCAGGGGTCTTTGGAAACACCATATATTTT.

This chain uses TRBV5-6 with TRBJ1-2; no reliable D call. The germline CDR1 and CDR2 sequences are SGHDT and YYEEEE. The V and J ends lost 3 bases and 8 bases respectively, with 14 bases between them. The CDR3 has 13 residues. CDR3 protein: CASSSLKTKGYTF. CDR3 sequence (DNA): TGTGCCAGCAGCTCATTGAAGACAAAGGGCTACACCTTC.

This chain uses TRBV5-6 with TRBJ2-7, with D uncertain. V lost 1 base to trimming and J lost 5 bases, with 10 bases between them. CDR3 length equals 13 residues. The germline V gene encodes CDR1 SGHDT and CDR2 YYEEEE. DNA of the CDR3: TGTGCCAGCAGCTTGTTGGGTAGCCACGAGCAGTACTTC. Its protein is CASSLLGSHEQYF.

The V call is TRBV11-2, the J call TRBJ2-7; D may be TRBD1 (6 bases). CDR3 length equals 15 residues. The V and J ends lost 2 bases and 1 base respectively, with 12 bases between them. Germline V gives CDR1 SGHAT, CDR2 FQNNGV. The CDR3 loop is CASSLTRGGSYEQYF. CDR3 DNA sequence: TGTGCCAGCAGCTTAACCAGGGGCGGATCCTACGAGCAGTACTTC.

The chain carries TRBV7-3 and TRBJ2-3; 7 bases are shared with TRBD2. The CDR3 length is 16 residues. In germline, CDR1 is SGHTA, CDR2 FQGTGA. The J segment lost 2 bases and the V segment lost 2 bases, leaving 7 bases of the junction unmatched. The CDR3 DNA reads TGTGCCAGCAGCTTAGGTTTGGCGGGGGTCACAGATACGCAGTATTTT. Translation: CASSLGLAGVTDTQYF.

The chain links TRBV6-6 to TRBJ1-5; the match to TRBD1 covers 12 bases. Looked up from germline, CDR1 is MNHNY and CDR2 is SVGAGI (reference sequence). J gave up 6 bases and V 1 base, and 4 bases lay outside the gene matches. The CDR3 covers 16 residues. The CDR3: CASSYWDRGQGQPQHF. The DNA of the CDR3 is TGTGCCAGCAGTTACTGGGACAGGGGGCAGGGTCAGCCCCAGCATTTT.

The V gene is TRBV11-3, the J gene TRBJ2-1, with 8 positions matching TRBD2. CDR3 length equals 16 residues. Trimming cost V 5 bases and J 4 bases; bases outside gene matches: 10. Germline-derived CDR1 and CDR2 are SGHNT and YENEEA. CDR3 amino acids: CASSRDSSGWYNEQFF. The DNA of the CDR3 is TGTGCCAGCAGCCGGGATTCTAGCGGGTGGTACAATGAGCAGTTCTTC.

V usage is TRBV2 and J usage is TRBJ1-1, with D possibly matching TRBD1 (6 bases). The CDR3 runs 15 residues. Trimming took 4 bases from V and 1 from J, leaving 13 bases between them. CDR1 is SNHLY and CDR2 is FYNNEI in the germline V gene. The CDR3 bases are TGTGCCAGCAGTGGGGACCGGACAGCGAACACTGAAGCTTTCTTT. Translation: CASSGDRTANTEAFF.

This chain uses TRBV30 with TRBJ1-1, with 7 positions matching TRBD1. This CDR3 spans 13 amino acids. Germline CDR1 is GTSNPN and CDR2 is SVGIG (reference sequence). Germline trimming cut 3 bases from V and 9 bases from J; bases unmatched to any gene: 10. The CDR3 loop reads CAWSGDRRVQAFF. In DNA form, the CDR3 reads TGTGCCTGGAGCGGGGACAGAAGGGTCCAAGCTTTCTTT.

The chain is built from TRBV19 and TRBJ1-5, with 8 bases that match TRBD1. This CDR3 is 15 amino acids long. J was trimmed by 3 bases and V by 3 bases; bases with no gene match: 4. Per germline, CDR1 LNHDA and CDR2 SQIVND (reference sequence). The CDR3 DNA reads as TGTGCCAGTAGTATGCCGGGACAGGTCAATCAGCCCCAGCATTTT. Translating gives CASSMPGQVNQPQHF.

The count of this clone is one. V is TRBV18 and J is TRBJ1-1; 9 bases agree with TRBD1. Germline assignment: CDR1 KGHSH and CDR2 LQKENI. This CDR3 contains 14 residues. V lost 5 bases and J lost 5; bases outside the gene matches: 6. The CDR3 reads CASSADRGGTEAFF. The DNA for the CDR3 is TGTGCCAGCTCAGCAGACAGGGGGGGAACTGAAGCTTTCTTT.

The chain couples TRBV11-3 to TRBJ2-3; 9 nucleotides align to TRBD1. The CDR3 contains 16 residues. CDR1 and CDR2 from the germline V gene are SGHNT and YENEEA. After removal of 3 bases from V and 1 base from J, the junction contained 5 bases not matched to a gene. This chain's CDR3 is CASSFRTGAGTDTQYF. CDR3 sequence (DNA): TGTGCCAGCAGCTTTAGGACAGGGGCTGGCACAGATACGCAGTATTTT.

This rearrangement joins TRBV4-2 to TRBJ1-4; tentative D call: TRBD1 (5 bases). V gave up 6 bases and J gave up 5 bases, with 10 bases separating them. In germline, CDR1 is LGHNA, CDR2 YNFKEQ. This CDR3 region has 13 residues. The CDR3 reads CASRGSGNEKLFF. CDR3 sequence (DNA): TGTGCCAGCAGGGGGTCAGGGAATGAAAAACTGTTTTTT.